This T cell receptor beta chain was identified in a study of cytomegalovirus exposure and HLA in healthy donors. 60 Vbeta and 13 Jbeta primers were used in PCR. Assay: immunoSEQ multiplex PCR; the TCRdb copy retains only in-frame clones and omits some. There are about 240,000 clones in the sample; around four fifths occur only once, and 0.47% lies in the top ten. Germline V lookup: CDR1 SGHAT, CDR2 FQNNGV. V lost 4 bases, J lost 0 bases, and 6 bases stayed unmatched. CDR3 length equals 15 residues. This receptor was identified in a boy between 10 and 17 years old in good health and CMV-seronegative. Sequencing input: PBMCs. This chain links TRBV11-2 with TRBJ2-7; 7 bases map to TRBD1. DNA for the CDR3: TGTGCCAGCAGCTCGACAGGGTTGGCCTCCTACGAGCAGTACTTC. It is translated as CASSSTGLASYEQYF.